This T cell receptor beta chain was sequenced during a study of T-cell reconstitution after alpha-beta-depleted transplantation in children. Many counts were recorded for this clonotype. V was shortened by 0 bases and J by 1 base, with 9 bases between the two germline ends. Germline CDR1 and CDR2: SGHRS and YFSETQ. The CDR3 has 15 residues. Unique molecular identifiers were incorporated during preparation of the TCRbeta library. TCRdb fed the PCR reads into MiXCR, producing one record per CDR3 protein. The sample has some 600,000 distinct CDR3 sequences, around 17% seen once; the top ten hold 0.8% to 1.1%.

Sequenced material: PBMCs from the stem cell graft donor, taken from the stem cell graft. The sequence came from a human donor who donated a stem cell graft to a child with acute myeloid leukemia. This chain connects TRBV5-1 to TRBJ2-3; D is tentatively TRBD1 or TRBD2 (5 bases each). CDR3 protein: CASSLEGRGTDTQYF. As DNA, the CDR3 is TGCGCCAGCAGCTTGGAGGGGAGAGGCACAGATACGCAGTATTTT.